This passage covers 19 T cell receptor beta chains from one sample sequenced in a study of blood T cell repertoires in COVID-19. Only in-frame clones appear in the TCRdb table, and some are missing; sequencing was by immunoSEQ multiplex PCR. The sample holds 70,000 to 95,000 clones, roughly 90% seen once. The sequenced sample was peripheral blood. These receptors all stem from a man aged 50-59 years with COVID-19, enrolled during active disease.

The chain combines TRBV6-4 with TRBJ2-2; D is perhaps TRBD2 (6 bases). Germline lookup yields CDR1 MRHNA and CDR2 SNTAGT. CDR3 size: 17 residues. The V end was cut by 0 bases, the J end by 5 bases, with 16 bases between. CDR3 in DNA: TGTGCCAGCAGTGACTCGAGGCGGGGCGCCCGGACCGGGGAGCTGTTTTTT. It translates to CASSDSRRGARTGELFF.

This chain joins TRBV6-2 or TRBV6-3 and TRBJ2-7; D perhaps matches TRBD2 (6 bases). Germline values: CDR1 MNHEY, CDR2 SVGEGT. The CDR3 totals 15 residues. The germline V and J ends were trimmed by 4 bases and 6 bases, with 19 bases remaining between them. This CDR3 reads CASSWRGLSGFEQYV. Written as DNA, the CDR3 is TGTGCCAGCAGTTGGAGGGGCCTGAGTGGGTTCGAGCAGTACGTC.

The chain has TRBV5-5 and TRBJ1-3; D possibly corresponds to TRBD1 (5 bases). The CDR3 loop spans 17 amino acids. V shed 4 bases and J shed 2 bases, with 19 bases lying between them. Per germline, CDR1 SGHKS and CDR2 YYEKEE (reference sequence). The CDR3 loop reads CASSRGPREATGNTIYF. CDR3 nucleotide sequence: TGTGCCAGCAGCCGAGGGCCCAGGGAGGCCACTGGAAACACCATATATTTT.

The rearrangement joins TRBV20-1 to TRBJ2-1; 9 bases agree with TRBD2. CDR1 and CDR2 (germline): DFQATT, SNEGSKA (reference sequence). The CDR3 covers 16 residues. After removal of 3 bases from V and 8 bases from J, the junction contained 14 bases not matched to a gene. The CDR3 sequence is CSASDAGGPQGDEQFF. The CDR3, as DNA: TGCAGTGCTAGTGACGCGGGAGGGCCTCAGGGGGATGAGCAGTTCTTC.

V gene TRBV3-1 (or the pseudogene TRBV3-2) combines with J gene TRBJ1-1; 8 bases agree with TRBD1. The CDR3 length is 13 residues. V lost 1 base to trimming and J lost 12 bases; unmatched junction nucleotides: 7. Germline lookup yields CDR1 LGHDT and CDR2 YNNKEL (reference sequence). The CDR3 loop is CASSQGGQGVTFF. The CDR3 coding sequence is TGTGCCAGCAGCCAAGGTGGACAGGGAGTTACTTTCTTT.

This chain connects TRBV4-2 to TRBJ1-3; possible D gene TRBD1, 6 bases. Deletions cut 4 bases from V and 0 bases from J, with 19 bases between. Germline V gives CDR1 LGHNA, CDR2 YNFKEQ. The CDR3 sequence is 18 residues long. The CDR3 coding sequence is TGTGCCAGCAGCCCTGGACAGAGTACCTTCTTCTCTGGAAACACCATATATTTT. Its translation: CASSPGQSTFFSGNTIYF.

This clone was counted once. The V call is TRBV3-1 (or the pseudogene TRBV3-2), the J call TRBJ1-2; D unclear. This CDR3 is 12 amino acids long. CDR1 is LGHDT and CDR2 is YNNKEL in the germline V gene (reference sequence). V lost 4 bases, J lost 8 bases, and 11 bases lay in between. CDR3 sequence reads: CASSRDKLGYTF. The CDR3 bases are TGTGCCAGCAGCCGAGACAAACTGGGCTACACCTTC.

J is TRBJ1-2 and V is TRBV6-5; possibly TRBD1 for D (6 bases). CDR1 and CDR2 (germline): MNHEY, SVGAGI. The length of the CDR3 is 14 residues. Trimming pared 6 bases from V and 3 bases from J, leaving 14 bases between. CDR3 sequence: CASREAGADYGYTF. In nucleotides, the CDR3 is TGTGCCAGCAGGGAGGCGGGGGCAGACTATGGCTACACCTTC.

V is TRBV28 and J is TRBJ2-3; no firm D call. The CDR3 spans 12 residues. The V gene's germline CDR1 is MDHEN and CDR2 SYDVKM. The V end was cut by 5 bases, the J end by 8 bases, with 11 bases between. CDR3 bases: TGTGCCAGCAGTCTATTTGCGGCTACGCAGTATTTT. Protein: CASSLFAATQYF.

The chain employs TRBV18 and TRBJ2-1, with 10 bases fitting TRBD1. CDR1 and CDR2 from the germline V gene are KGHSH and LQKENI. The J segment lost 4 bases and the V segment lost 4 bases, leaving 4 bases of the junction unmatched. The CDR3 has 15 amino acids. The CDR3 DNA sequence: TGTGCCAGCTCACAGGACAGGGGGACATACAATGAGCAGTTCTTC. Amino acid sequence: CASSQDRGTYNEQFF.

This clone was recorded once. CDR3 loop: CASTQSGDLETQYF. In DNA, the CDR3 is TGTGCCAGCACGCAGTCCGGGGATTTGGAGACCCAGTACTTC. The chain employs TRBV2 and TRBJ2-5; D is perhaps TRBD2 (5 bases). This CDR3 has 14 amino acids. The germline gives CDR1 SNHLY, CDR2 FYNNEI. With 7 bases removed from V and 5 bases from J, the gap between germline ends came to 17 bases.

V usage is TRBV6-5 and J usage is TRBJ1-6; D is perhaps TRBD1 (6 bases). The CDR3 consists of 13 residues. V was clipped by 8 bases and J by 7 bases, with 12 bases between them. Germline CDR1 reads MNHEY; CDR2 reads SVGAGI. CDR3: CASASQGNSPLHF. In DNA form, the CDR3 reads TGTGCCAGCGCATCCCAGGGGAATTCACCCCTCCACTTT.

The chain has TRBV18 and TRBJ2-5; maybe TRBD1 (6 bases). V was clipped by 4 bases and J by 4 bases, with 10 bases between them. Germline loops: CDR1 KGHSH, CDR2 LQKENI. CDR3 size: 13 residues. CDR3 nucleotide sequence: TGTGCCAGCTCACTACAGGGAACAGAGACCCAGTACTTC. Translating it yields CASSLQGTETQYF. The full variable domain, its missing parts supplied by reference TRBV18 and TRBJ2-5, is NAGVMQNPRHLVRRRGQEARLRCSPMKGHSHVYWYRQLPEEGLKFMVYLQKENIIDESGMPKERFSAEFPKEGPSILRIQQVVRGDSAAYFCASSLQGTETQYFGPGTRLLVL.

In DNA form, the CDR3 reads TGTGCCAGCAGCTTTCCAGGGTCGGAGACCCAGTACTTC. Translation gives CASSFPGSETQYF. The chain combines TRBV5-4 with TRBJ2-5, with D possibly being TRBD1 (5 bases). V dropped 2 bases and J dropped 5 bases, with 10 bases sitting between them. The V gene's germline CDR1 is SGHNT and CDR2 YYREEE (reference sequence). The CDR3 totals 13 residues.

The rearrangement uses TRBV2 and TRBJ1-5; the D is unclear. The V gene lost 7 bases and the J gene lost 0 bases, with 10 bases spanning the gap. The germline CDR1 and CDR2 sequences are SNHLY and FYNNEI. The CDR3 has 14 amino acids. This chain's CDR3 is CASTGGYSNQPQHF. CDR3 nucleotides: TGTGCCAGCACGGGAGGCTATAGCAATCAGCCCCAGCATTTT.

The chain has TRBV3-1 (or the pseudogene TRBV3-2) and TRBJ2-5; 7 nucleotides align to TRBD1. Germline loops: CDR1 LGHDT, CDR2 YNNKEL (reference sequence). There are 17 residues in the CDR3. Unmatched junction bases numbered 13, after V lost 4 bases and J lost 2 bases. CDR3 sequence reads: CASSRKGIGTAQETQYF. The CDR3 DNA follows: TGTGCCAGCAGCCGCAAGGGAATCGGGACAGCACAAGAGACCCAGTACTTC.

This clone was seen a single time. This sequence joins TRBV6-1 and TRBJ2-1; TRBD2 agrees at 11 bases. The trim removed 2 bases at V and 6 bases at J, leaving 12 bases unmatched. The CDR3 totals 18 residues. From germline, CDR1 is MNHNS and CDR2 SASEGT. The DNA for the CDR3 is TGTGCCAGCAGTGAACGGAGTCGGGGACTAGCGGTACCCAATGAGCAGTTCTTC. The encoded protein is CASSERSRGLAVPNEQFF.

The genes are TRBV7-8 and TRBJ2-3; maybe TRBD2 (6 bases). V lost 5 bases and J lost 4, with 13 bases in between. The CDR3 length is 14 residues. Germline V CDR1 and CDR2: SGHVS, FQNEAQ. The CDR3 DNA sequence: TGTGCCAGCAGCCAGCCGGGACTCTCAGATACGCAGTATTTT. It translates to CASSQPGLSDTQYF.

The chain has TRBV12-3 or TRBV12-4 and TRBJ1-2; the D gene is possibly TRBD1 (6 bases). V lost 1 base and J 7 bases, leaving 7 bases between the germline ends. This CDR3 region has 12 residues. The CDR3 nucleotides read TGTGCCAGCAGTTTAGTGGGGGCTGGCTACACCTTC. Its protein product is CASSLVGAGYTF.